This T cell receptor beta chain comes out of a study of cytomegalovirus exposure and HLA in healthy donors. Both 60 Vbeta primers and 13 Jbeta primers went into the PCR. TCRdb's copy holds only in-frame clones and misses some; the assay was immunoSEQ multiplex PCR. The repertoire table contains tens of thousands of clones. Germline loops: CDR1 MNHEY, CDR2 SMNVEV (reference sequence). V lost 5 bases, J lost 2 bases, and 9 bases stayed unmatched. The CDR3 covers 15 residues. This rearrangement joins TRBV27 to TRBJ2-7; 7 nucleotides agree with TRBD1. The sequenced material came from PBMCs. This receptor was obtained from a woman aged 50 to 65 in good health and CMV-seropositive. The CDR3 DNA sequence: TGTGCCAGCAGTCTAATCCGGGACAGCCCCTACGAGCAGTACTTC. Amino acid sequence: CASSLIRDSPYEQYF.